This T cell receptor beta chain was identified during a study of T cell changes during pregnancy in multiple sclerosis. The CDR3 covers 13 residues. V shed 2 bases, J shed 6 bases, and the junction held 3 bases outside the gene matches. The germline gives CDR1 WNHNN, CDR2 SYGVQD (reference sequence). Produced via immunoSEQ multiplex PCR; TCRdb's table is partial and in-frame only. This table holds approximately 46,000 clones, roughly nine tenths found once. The sequences come from CD4+ T cells from peripheral blood mononuclear cells, collected after pregnancy. The TCR comes from a female donor with multiple sclerosis, enrolled in a pregnancy study. The V and J genes are TRBV10-1 and TRBJ2-7; 8 bases fit TRBD2. The CDR3 loop reads CASSEGTRCEQYF. The CDR3 DNA reads TGCGCCAGCAGTGAGGGGACTAGGTGCGAGCAGTACTTC.